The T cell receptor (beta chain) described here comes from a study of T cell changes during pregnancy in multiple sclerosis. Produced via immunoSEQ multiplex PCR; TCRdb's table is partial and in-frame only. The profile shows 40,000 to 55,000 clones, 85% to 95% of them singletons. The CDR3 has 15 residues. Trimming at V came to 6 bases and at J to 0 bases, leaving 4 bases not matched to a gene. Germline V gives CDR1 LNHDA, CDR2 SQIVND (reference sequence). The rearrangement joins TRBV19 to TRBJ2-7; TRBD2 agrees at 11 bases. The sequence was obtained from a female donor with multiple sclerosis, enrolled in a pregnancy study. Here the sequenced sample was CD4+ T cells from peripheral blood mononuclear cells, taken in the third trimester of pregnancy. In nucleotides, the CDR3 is TGTGCCAGTAGAAGACTAGCGGGGAGCTCCTACGAGCAGTACTTC. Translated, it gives CASRRLAGSSYEQYF.